This is a list of T cell receptor beta chains from one sample in a study of cytomegalovirus exposure and HLA in healthy donors. The assay was immunoSEQ multiplex PCR, and TCRdb's table has in-frame clones only and misses some. The sample records 150,000 to 200,000 clones, around 85% being singletons. Sequenced: PBMCs. All receptors derive from a man younger than 30 in good health and CMV-seronegative. CDR3s include the opening cysteine and the closing phenylalanine or tryptophan. D genes are given only for firm matches. The size of a clone is reported for some rows only, either as once, few or many, or as a class for expanded clones.

D gene: TRBD1; clone size: -; V gene: TRBV5-4; J gene: TRBJ1-2; CDR3 DNA: TGTGCCAGCAGCCCCCCGTTGTGGGACAGGGCTAACTATGGCTACACCTTC; CDR3 protein: CASSPPLWDRANYGYTF
D gene: TRBD1; clone size: -; V gene: TRBV4-3; J gene: TRBJ2-5; CDR3 DNA: TGCGCCAGCAGCCAAACGACAGGGTACCGGGAGACCCAGTACTTC; CDR3 protein: CASSQTTGYRETQYF
D gene: TRBD1; clone size: -; V gene: TRBV10-3; J gene: TRBJ1-1; CDR3 DNA: TGTGCCATCAGCGATTACACAGGGGACGCTGAAGCTTTCTTT; CDR3 protein: CAISDYTGDAEAFF
D gene: -; clone size: few; V gene: TRBV14; J gene: TRBJ2-7; CDR3 DNA: TGTGCCAGCAGCCAGGCAGGGGACAACGAGCAGTACTTC; CDR3 protein: CASSQAGDNEQYF
D gene: -; clone size: once; V gene: TRBV10-3; J gene: TRBJ2-2; CDR3 DNA: TGTGCCATCAGGTACAGGGACACCGGGGAGCTGTTTTTT; CDR3 protein: CAIRYRDTGELFF
D gene: TRBD1; clone size: -; V gene: TRBV6-5; J gene: TRBJ1-2; CDR3 DNA: TGTGCCAGCATGTCCGCAGGGGGTAGATATGGCTACACCTTC; CDR3 protein: CASMSAGGRYGYTF
D gene: -; clone size: -; V gene: TRBV28; J gene: TRBJ1-1; CDR3 DNA: TGTGCCAGCAGTAATGGGGCGGGAAGGAACACTGAAGCTTTCTTT; CDR3 protein: CASSNGAGRNTEAFF
D gene: TRBD2; clone size: -; V gene: TRBV5-1; J gene: TRBJ2-1; CDR3 DNA: TGCGCCAGCAAATCTAGCGGGAGTTTCAATGAGCAGTTCTTC; CDR3 protein: CASKSSGSFNEQFF
D gene: -; clone size: -; V gene: TRBV7-8; J gene: TRBJ1-1; CDR3 DNA: TGTGCCAGCAGCTTAGAGCTAAACAGGAAAGCTTTCTTT; CDR3 protein: CASSLELNRKAFF
D gene: -; clone size: -; V gene: TRBV5-6; J gene: TRBJ1-5; CDR3 DNA: TGTGCCAGCAGCTTGGGAGGGCTGGGAAATCAGCCCCAGCATTTT; CDR3 protein: CASSLGGLGNQPQHF
D gene: -; clone size: -; V gene: TRBV6-6; J gene: TRBJ2-7; CDR3 DNA: TGTGCCAGCAGTTACCGGGATTACTACGAGCAGTACTTC; CDR3 protein: CASSYRDYYEQYF
D gene: TRBD2; clone size: -; V gene: TRBV6-6; J gene: TRBJ2-3; CDR3 DNA: TGTGCCAGCACCGGGGGAGGGAGCACAGATACGCAGTATTTT; CDR3 protein: CASTGGGSTDTQYF
D gene: -; clone size: -; V gene: TRBV6-6; J gene: TRBJ1-2; CDR3 DNA: TGTGCCAGCAGGGCAGGGGATGGCTACACCTTC; CDR3 protein: CASRAGDGYTF
D gene: TRBD1; clone size: -; V gene: TRBV28; J gene: TRBJ2-3; CDR3 DNA: TGTGCCAGCAGTTTATGGTCCTCAGGGGGAGATGCGCAGTATTTT; CDR3 protein: CASSLWSSGGDAQYF
D gene: -; clone size: -; V gene: TRBV5-1; J gene: TRBJ1-2; CDR3 DNA: TGCGCCAGCAGAGAACAGAACTATGGCTACACCTTC; CDR3 protein: CASREQNYGYTF
D gene: TRBD1; clone size: -; V gene: TRBV6-5; J gene: TRBJ1-5; CDR3 DNA: TGTGCCAGCAGCCGACAGGGGAAGAATCAGCCCCAGCATTTT; CDR3 protein: CASSRQGKNQPQHF
D gene: TRBD1; clone size: -; V gene: TRBV7-9; J gene: TRBJ2-1; CDR3 DNA: TGTGCCAGCCACGACAGGGTTGAGCAGTTCTTC; CDR3 protein: CASHDRVEQFF
D gene: -; clone size: -; V gene: TRBV6-5; J gene: TRBJ2-1; CDR3 DNA: TGTGCCAGCAGTTATATTGGACAACGGGCAGGAAATGAGCAGTTCTTC; CDR3 protein: CASSYIGQRAGNEQFF
D gene: TRBD2; clone size: -; V gene: TRBV11-3; J gene: TRBJ2-7; CDR3 DNA: TGTGCCAGCAGCCGGGAGGGGGGGCGGCTGTACTTC; CDR3 protein: CASSREGGRLYF
D gene: TRBD2; clone size: -; V gene: TRBV7-7; J gene: TRBJ2-3; CDR3 DNA: TGTGCTAGCAGCTTAGGGAGCGGGGCCGCCGATACGCAGTATTTT; CDR3 protein: CASSLGSGAADTQYF
D gene: -; clone size: -; V gene: TRBV4-1; J gene: TRBJ2-1; CDR3 DNA: TGCGCCAGCAGCCAAGATAACCAGGGATACAATGAGCAGTTCTTC; CDR3 protein: CASSQDNQGYNEQFF
D gene: -; clone size: -; V gene: TRBV7-2; J gene: TRBJ2-1; CDR3 DNA: TGTGCCAGCAGCTTAGAGCTGGCCTACAATGAGCAGTTCTTC; CDR3 protein: CASSLELAYNEQFF
D gene: -; clone size: once; V gene: TRBV5-5; J gene: TRBJ2-5; CDR3 DNA: TGTGCCAGCAGTCTCACAGGGTATCAAGAGACCCAGTACTTC; CDR3 protein: CASSLTGYQETQYF
D gene: TRBD1; clone size: once; V gene: TRBV6-1; J gene: TRBJ2-7; CDR3 DNA: TGTGCCAGCAAGGGACAGGGGGTGGGGGAGCAGTACTTC; CDR3 protein: CASKGQGVGEQYF
D gene: -; clone size: -; V gene: TRBV18; J gene: TRBJ2-7; CDR3 DNA: TGTGCCAGCTCGTCCGGAGTTTCTGCATACGAGCAGTACTTC; CDR3 protein: CASSSGVSAYEQYF
D gene: TRBD1; clone size: -; V gene: TRBV9; J gene: TRBJ2-7; CDR3 DNA: TGTGCCAGCAGCGTAGCAGGGACAGGCAACTACGAGCAGTACTTC; CDR3 protein: CASSVAGTGNYEQYF
D gene: TRBD2; clone size: -; V gene: TRBV15; J gene: TRBJ2-1; CDR3 DNA: TGTGCCACCAGCATAGCGGGACTAGCGGGAGGTCGGGAGCAGTTCTTC; CDR3 protein: CATSIAGLAGGREQFF
D gene: -; clone size: once; V gene: TRBV5-8; J gene: TRBJ2-7; CDR3 DNA: TGTGCCAGCCATCCAGGGTTTTCGTACGAGCAGTACTTC; CDR3 protein: CASHPGFSYEQYF
D gene: -; clone size: -; V gene: TRBV4-3; J gene: TRBJ2-3; CDR3 DNA: TGCGCCAGCAGCCGGACGACTAGAGGCACAGATACGCAGTATTTT; CDR3 protein: CASSRTTRGTDTQYF
D gene: -; clone size: -; V gene: TRBV7-2; J gene: TRBJ1-6; CDR3 DNA: TGTGCCAGCAGCTTAAGGAGGGTCCGAAATAATTCACCCCTCCACTTT; CDR3 protein: CASSLRRVRNNSPLHF
D gene: TRBD1; clone size: -; V gene: TRBV5-6; J gene: TRBJ1-1; CDR3 DNA: TGTGCCAGCAGCAGGGACAGCGGGGGGACTGAAGCTTTCTTT; CDR3 protein: CASSRDSGGTEAFF
D gene: TRBD1; clone size: -; V gene: TRBV9; J gene: TRBJ1-2; CDR3 DNA: TGTGCCAGCAGCGACGACCGGGACAGGGTTGGCTACACCTTC; CDR3 protein: CASSDDRDRVGYTF
D gene: TRBD1; clone size: -; V gene: TRBV6-6; J gene: TRBJ2-1; CDR3 DNA: TGTGCCAGCAGTCCTAAGGGGACAGCCACTCCAACTTTATTCTTC; CDR3 protein: CASSPKGTATPTLFF
D gene: -; clone size: few; V gene: TRBV14; J gene: TRBJ2-1; CDR3 DNA: TGTGCCAGCAGCCAATTTACAGGACAGAATTTCAATGAGCAGTTCTTC; CDR3 protein: CASSQFTGQNFNEQFF
D gene: -; clone size: -; V gene: TRBV7-2; J gene: TRBJ2-5; CDR3 DNA: TGTGCCAGCAGCCCCCGGGGGACAGTGGGCCAAGAGACCCAGTACTTC; CDR3 protein: CASSPRGTVGQETQYF
D gene: -; clone size: -; V gene: TRBV5-1; J gene: TRBJ2-2; CDR3 DNA: TGCGCCAGCAGCTTGCCAGGGAACACCGGGGAGCTGTTTTTT; CDR3 protein: CASSLPGNTGELFF
D gene: TRBD2; clone size: -; V gene: TRBV7-8; J gene: TRBJ2-1; CDR3 DNA: TGTGCCAGCAGCCCGGGACTAGCGGGACCAAACCGGCCTTTCTTC; CDR3 protein: CASSPGLAGPNRPFF
D gene: TRBD1; clone size: -; V gene: TRBV7-8; J gene: TRBJ2-1; CDR3 DNA: TGTGCCAGCAGCTTGGACAGGGACAATGAGCAGTTCTTC; CDR3 protein: CASSLDRDNEQFF
D gene: TRBD1; clone size: -; V gene: TRBV28; J gene: TRBJ2-7; CDR3 DNA: TGTGCCAGCAGCCGAACGGGACAGTCCTACGAGCAGTACTTC; CDR3 protein: CASSRTGQSYEQYF
D gene: TRBD1; clone size: -; V gene: TRBV6-4; J gene: TRBJ2-7; CDR3 DNA: TGTGCCAGCAGTGACGGGACAGGGGTCTACGAGCAGTACTTC; CDR3 protein: CASSDGTGVYEQYF
D gene: TRBD1; clone size: -; V gene: TRBV11-2; J gene: TRBJ2-7; CDR3 DNA: TGTGCCAGCAGATCCGGGACAGGGACCTACGAGCAGTACTTC; CDR3 protein: CASRSGTGTYEQYF
D gene: TRBD1; clone size: -; V gene: TRBV9; J gene: TRBJ1-4; CDR3 DNA: TGTGCCAGCAGCATTGGACAGGAAAATGAAAAACTGTTTTTT; CDR3 protein: CASSIGQENEKLFF
D gene: TRBD1; clone size: -; V gene: TRBV7-8; J gene: TRBJ2-7; CDR3 DNA: TGCGCCAGCAGCTTAATACCCGGGACAGGTCGTGGGGAGCAGTACTTC; CDR3 protein: CASSLIPGTGRGEQYF
D gene: -; clone size: -; V gene: TRBV28; J gene: TRBJ1-1; CDR3 DNA: TGTGCCAGCAGTTTTTTCGGGGGTGGGGGACCTGAAGCTTTCTTT; CDR3 protein: CASSFFGGGGPEAFF
D gene: TRBD2; clone size: once; V gene: TRBV28; J gene: TRBJ2-3; CDR3 DNA: TGTGCCAGCAGTTTTTTTGTCGGGGAGGGCCGGGGTTGGGTTACGCAGTATTTT; CDR3 protein: CASSFFVGEGRGWVTQYF
D gene: TRBD1; clone size: -; V gene: TRBV15; J gene: TRBJ2-6; CDR3 DNA: TGTGCCACCAGGGAGACAGGGGGCAGCTCTGGGGCCAACGTCCTGACTTTC; CDR3 protein: CATRETGGSSGANVLTF
D gene: TRBD2; clone size: -; V gene: TRBV9; J gene: TRBJ2-1; CDR3 DNA: TGTGCCAGCAGCGTTTCCCCGGGACTAGCGGGAGGGGGGGGCAATGAGCAGTTCTTC; CDR3 protein: CASSVSPGLAGGGGNEQFF
D gene: TRBD1; clone size: -; V gene: TRBV2; J gene: TRBJ1-4; CDR3 DNA: TGTGCCAGCAGGGACAGGGGTGAAAAACTGTTTTTT; CDR3 protein: CASRDRGEKLFF
D gene: TRBD1; clone size: -; V gene: TRBV27; J gene: TRBJ1-2; CDR3 DNA: TGTGCCAGCAGTTTATCGGGACAGGGCTTCCCTGGCTACACCTTC; CDR3 protein: CASSLSGQGFPGYTF
D gene: TRBD2; clone size: once; V gene: TRBV7-3; J gene: TRBJ2-3; CDR3 DNA: TGTGCCAGCAGCTTAATGACTAGCAAGGGCACAGATACGCAGTATTTT; CDR3 protein: CASSLMTSKGTDTQYF
D gene: -; clone size: -; V gene: TRBV27; J gene: TRBJ1-1; CDR3 DNA: TGTGCCAGCAGTTTTCCAGGGAACACTGAAGCTTTCTTT; CDR3 protein: CASSFPGNTEAFF
D gene: TRBD1; clone size: -; V gene: TRBV5-1; J gene: TRBJ1-2; CDR3 DNA: TGCGCCAGCAGCTTGGCCGGGGGACAGCCCTATGGCTACACCTTC; CDR3 protein: CASSLAGGQPYGYTF
D gene: -; clone size: -; V gene: TRBV5-1; J gene: TRBJ2-1; CDR3 DNA: TGCGCCAGCAGCTGGCCCGAGACTAGATACAATGAGCAGTTCTTC; CDR3 protein: CASSWPETRYNEQFF